This entry features one TCR beta chain sequence. This record comes from a study of blood T cell repertoires in COVID-19. Per the authors' pipeline: Nucleated cell counts were estimated from reference gene primer amplification. Method: immunoSEQ multiplex PCR; TCRdb's copy keeps in-frame clones and lacks some. The V and J calls and clone size were taken over from that table, and D and trimming were inferred from the DNA. The repertoire holds approximately 19,000 clones, with 85% to 95% as singletons. Germline CDR1 and CDR2: SGHRS and YFSETQ. The CDR3 consists of 14 residues. Trimming pared 3 bases from V and 3 bases from J, leaving 13 bases between.

The chain has TRBV5-1 and TRBJ2-7; the D gene is possibly TRBD2 (6 bases). Sequencing was carried out using peripheral blood. The receptor comes from a human donor in a cohort sampled during active COVID-19. Written as DNA, the CDR3 is TGCGCCAGCAGCTCCCGGGAGTCGGGCTACGAGCAGTACTTC. This translates into CASSSRESGYEQYF.